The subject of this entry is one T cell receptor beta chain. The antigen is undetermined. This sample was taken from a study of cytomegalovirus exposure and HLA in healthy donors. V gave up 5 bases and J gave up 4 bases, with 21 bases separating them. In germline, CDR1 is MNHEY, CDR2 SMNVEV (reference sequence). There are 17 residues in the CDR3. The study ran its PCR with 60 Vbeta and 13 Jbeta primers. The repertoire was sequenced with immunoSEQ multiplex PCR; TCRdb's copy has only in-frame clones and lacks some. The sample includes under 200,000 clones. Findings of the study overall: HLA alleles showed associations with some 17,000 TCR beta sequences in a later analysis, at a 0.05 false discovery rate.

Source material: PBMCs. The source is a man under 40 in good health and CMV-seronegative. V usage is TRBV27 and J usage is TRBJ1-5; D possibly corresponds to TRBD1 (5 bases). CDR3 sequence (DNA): TGTGCCAGCAGTCGTCAACTCGTGGGGGGGGGTAATCAGCCCCAGCATTTT. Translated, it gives CASSRQLVGGGNQPQHF.